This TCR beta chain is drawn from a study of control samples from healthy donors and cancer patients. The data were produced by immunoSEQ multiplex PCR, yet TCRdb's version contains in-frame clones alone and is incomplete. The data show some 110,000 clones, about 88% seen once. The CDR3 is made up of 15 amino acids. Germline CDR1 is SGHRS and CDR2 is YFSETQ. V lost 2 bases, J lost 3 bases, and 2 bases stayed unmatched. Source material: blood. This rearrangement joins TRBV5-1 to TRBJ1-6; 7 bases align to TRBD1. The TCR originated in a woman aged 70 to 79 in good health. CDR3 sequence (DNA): TGCGCCAGCAGCTTCCAGGGGGACTATAATTCACCCCTCCACTTT. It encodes CASSFQGDYNSPLHF.